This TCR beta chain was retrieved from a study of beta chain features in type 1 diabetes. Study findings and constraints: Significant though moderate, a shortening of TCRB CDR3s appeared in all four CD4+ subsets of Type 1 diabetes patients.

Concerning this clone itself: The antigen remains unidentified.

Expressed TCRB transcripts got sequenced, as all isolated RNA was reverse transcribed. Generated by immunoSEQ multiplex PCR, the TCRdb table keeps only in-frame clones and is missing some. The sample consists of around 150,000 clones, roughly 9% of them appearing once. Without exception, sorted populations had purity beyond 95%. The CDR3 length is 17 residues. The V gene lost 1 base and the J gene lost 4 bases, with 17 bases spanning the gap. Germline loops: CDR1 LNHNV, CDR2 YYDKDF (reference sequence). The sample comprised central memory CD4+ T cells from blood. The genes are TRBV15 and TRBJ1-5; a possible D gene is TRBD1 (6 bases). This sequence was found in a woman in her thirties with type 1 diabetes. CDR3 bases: TGTGCCACCAGCAGAGCCCCCAGCAGGGGCCGAAATCAGCCCCAGCATTTT. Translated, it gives CATSRAPSRGRNQPQHF.